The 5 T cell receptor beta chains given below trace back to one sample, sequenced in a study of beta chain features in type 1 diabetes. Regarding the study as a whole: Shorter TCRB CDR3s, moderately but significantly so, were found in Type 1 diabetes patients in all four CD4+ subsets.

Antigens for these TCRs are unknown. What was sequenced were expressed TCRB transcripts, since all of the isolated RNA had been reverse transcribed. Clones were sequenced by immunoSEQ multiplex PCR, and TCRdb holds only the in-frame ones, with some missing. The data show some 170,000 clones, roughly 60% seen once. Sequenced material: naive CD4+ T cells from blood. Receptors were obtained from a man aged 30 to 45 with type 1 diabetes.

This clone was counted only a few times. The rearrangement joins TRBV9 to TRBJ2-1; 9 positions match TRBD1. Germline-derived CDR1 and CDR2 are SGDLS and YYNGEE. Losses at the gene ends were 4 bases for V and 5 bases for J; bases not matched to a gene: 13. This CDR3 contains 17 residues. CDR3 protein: CASSPSTGGRGNNEQFF. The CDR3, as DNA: TGTGCCAGCAGCCCCTCGACAGGGGGAAGGGGGAACAATGAGCAGTTCTTC.

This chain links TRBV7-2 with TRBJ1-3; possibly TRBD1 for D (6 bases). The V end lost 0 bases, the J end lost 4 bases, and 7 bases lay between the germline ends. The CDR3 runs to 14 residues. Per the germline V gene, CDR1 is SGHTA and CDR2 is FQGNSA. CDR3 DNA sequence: TGTGCCAGCAGCTTAGCCCAGGGGGGAAACACCATATATTTT. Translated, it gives CASSLAQGGNTIYF.

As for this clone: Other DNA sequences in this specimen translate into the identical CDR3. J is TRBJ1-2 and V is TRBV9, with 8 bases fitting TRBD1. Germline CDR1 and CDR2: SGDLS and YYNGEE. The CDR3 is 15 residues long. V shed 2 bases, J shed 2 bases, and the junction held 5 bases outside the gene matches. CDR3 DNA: TGTGCCAGCAGCGTCGGGACAGGAACGAACTATGGCTACACCTTC. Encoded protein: CASSVGTGTNYGYTF.

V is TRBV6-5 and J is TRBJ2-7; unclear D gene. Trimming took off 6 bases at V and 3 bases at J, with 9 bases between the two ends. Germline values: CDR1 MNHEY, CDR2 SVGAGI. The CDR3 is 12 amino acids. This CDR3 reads CASSPDLYEQYF. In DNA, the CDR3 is TGTGCCAGCAGCCCCGACCTCTACGAGCAGTACTTC.

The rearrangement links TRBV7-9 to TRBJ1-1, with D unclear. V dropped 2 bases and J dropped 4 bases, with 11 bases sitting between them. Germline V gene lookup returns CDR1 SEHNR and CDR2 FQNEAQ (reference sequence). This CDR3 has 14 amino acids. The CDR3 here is CASSLNFRSTEAFF. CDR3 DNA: TGTGCCAGCAGCTTAAATTTCAGGTCCACTGAAGCTTTCTTT.